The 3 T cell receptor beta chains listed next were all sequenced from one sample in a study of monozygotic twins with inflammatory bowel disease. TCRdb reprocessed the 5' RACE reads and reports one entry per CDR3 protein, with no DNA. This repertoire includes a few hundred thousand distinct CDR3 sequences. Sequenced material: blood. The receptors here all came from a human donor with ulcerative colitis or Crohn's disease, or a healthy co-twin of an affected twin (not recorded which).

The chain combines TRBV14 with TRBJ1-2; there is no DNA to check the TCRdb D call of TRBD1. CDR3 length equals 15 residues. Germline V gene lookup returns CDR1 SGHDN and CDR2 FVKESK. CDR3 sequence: CASSQDWAGGTGYTF.

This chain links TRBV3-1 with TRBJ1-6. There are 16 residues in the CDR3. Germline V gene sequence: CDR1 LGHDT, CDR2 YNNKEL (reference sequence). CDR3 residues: CASSQVSGTYNSPLHF. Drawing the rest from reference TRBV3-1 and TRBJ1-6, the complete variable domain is DTAVSQTPKYLVTQMGNDKSIKCEQNLGHDTMYWYKQDSKKFLKIMFSYNNKELIINETVPNRFSPKSPDKAHLNLHINSLELGDSAVYFCASSQVSGTYNSPLHFGNGTRLTVT.

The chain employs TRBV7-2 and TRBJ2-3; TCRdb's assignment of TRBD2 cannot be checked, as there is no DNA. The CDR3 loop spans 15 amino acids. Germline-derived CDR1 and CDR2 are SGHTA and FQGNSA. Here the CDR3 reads CASSPTQREADTQYF.